Included here is one T cell receptor (beta chain) sequence, with context. Its antigen is undetermined. Unexposed donor CD4+ T cells date from about 2011-2019, before the COVID-19 pandemic. Isolation of CD4+ T cells took place after nine to ten days in culture. As cell numbers allowed, unexposed-donor CD4+ T cells faced SARS-CoV-2 S/N and four cold-coronavirus spikes. The data originate from a study of CD4 T cells in relation to SARS-CoV-2 and coronaviruses. As for the study in general: After nine to eleven days of antigen culture, PBMC TCR beta CDR3s were sequenced.

Sequencing was performed with immunoSEQ multiplex PCR; in TCRdb, only in-frame clones are kept and a portion is missing. In the table there are about 21,000 clones, 74% of which are singletons. The CDR3 covers 15 residues. V was shortened by 5 bases and J by 10 bases, with 22 bases between the two germline ends. Looked up from germline, CDR1 is LGHNA and CDR2 is YNFKEQ. V usage is TRBV4-2 and J usage is TRBJ2-3, with D unclear. The TCR was taken from a human donor in good health. The sample taken for sequencing was CD4+ T cells from PBMCs, cultured in vitro. CDR3 DNA sequence: TGTGCCAGCAGCTACAAGCCTAAGGCCGTTGAACCGCAGTATTTT. The encoded protein is CASSYKPKAVEPQYF.